This T cell receptor (beta chain) was obtained from a study of cytomegalovirus exposure and HLA in healthy donors (TCRdb year 2017). In terms of the full investigation: An earlier analysis of 587 of the donors reported approximately 280 Gb of sequence data and 117 million unique TCR beta sequences obtained from some 170 million T cells. Both class I and class II loci were covered by HLA typing, at four-digit resolution. Along with the roughly 700-subject first cohort, a separate validation cohort of over a hundred different subjects was used. Typing coverage varied by locus: roughly 620-630 donors for A, B, C, DRB1 and DQB1; around 560 for DQA1; about 590 for DPA1; roughly 450 for DPB1. Rather than using new phenotypic data, the later analysis identified candidate immune exposures from TCR beta sequences and from how often those sequences occurred across donors. The aim of the study was to test whether cataloging public T cell receptors could identify signatures of past pathogen exposure. Approximately 330 gigabases of sequencing data and roughly 81 million unique TCR sequences made up an early release that covered about 640 HLA-typed donors. On average, 235,054 unique TCR beta nucleotide sequences were sequenced per donor among 398 genotyped donors of the cohort, with 15% to 20% of those sequences being non-productive. About 5 DR-DQ haplotypes were handled as single units for association and clustering, since linkage in the cohort was strong. A later analysis re-analyzed previously published TCR beta repertoires from about 730 donors and added high-resolution HLA genotyping to study TCR occurrence patterns. To predict cytomegalovirus infection status, the study brought together high-throughput TCR immunosequencing, statistical association of individual TCRs with disease status, and machine learning. Genome-wide SNP genotypes for about three fifths of the roughly 670 donors were used in a later genetic analysis, which treated that subset as a discovery cohort. Alongside the repertoire data, information on donor age, sex, ethnicity and CMV serostatus was compiled. The T cell repertoires of around 670 subjects were profiled by immunosequencing and related to cytomegalovirus serostatus. Of the 300 to 500 genotyped donors, approximately 80% were placed in the genetic ancestry cluster associated with self-reported Caucasian donors. In an earlier analysis of about 590 of the donors, high-throughput TCR beta sequencing was used to judge whether each TCR beta V gene segment behaved as functional or pseudogenic. Every repertoire in the discovery cohort had been generated on one and the same sequencing platform. General conclusions and limits of the study: V-gene and J-gene trimming of TCR beta chains was associated with a missense DCLRE1C variant in a later genetic analysis, and the association was replicated in an independent cohort. In an earlier analysis of fewer than 700 of the donors, most TCR beta V segments appeared in productive rearrangements about 87% or about 30% of the time, broadly matching IMGT annotations. Most TCR sequences were observed very rarely across donors, whereas some public TCRs were present in many individuals. The study gave a list of about 150 TCR beta chains associated with cytomegalovirus. Three of the identified cytomegalovirus-associated TCR beta chains were confirmed in vitro to be specific for cytomegalovirus antigens. Immune exposure information for the cohort was limited to CMV serostatus. Because counts were too low, roughly 16 rarely observed V segments, including chromosome 9 orphons, were left out of the earlier analysis of about 500 of the donors. Roughly uniform sequencing depth across donors was assumed in presence/absence analyses, although this assumption may not hold. In a later analysis, several top co-occurrence clusters were reported to appear linked to parvovirus B19, influenza, CMV and Epstein-Barr virus. Linkage disequilibrium might explain the correlated functional status among segregating V segments, but an unknown experimental factor could not be ruled out. In a later analysis, the rate of TCR association differed among HLA loci, with DRB1 alleles having the most associated TCRs and HLA-C alleles having the fewest. Compared with the 666-donor mean, donors in an Asian-associated ancestry cluster had fewer N-insertions in productive TCRs, according to a later genetic analysis. When HLA alleles, especially DR and DQ, strongly co-occurred, attributing TCR associations to individual alleles was difficult. The classifier was reported to diagnose cytomegalovirus status with high specificity and sensitivity in both the original cohort and the validation cohort. The sequencing pipeline was judged likely to have produced a cluster of highly shared sequence variants as a technical artifact. Some IMGT-functional V segments, including TRBV6-2 and TRBV6-3, could not be told apart with the 87-base-pair reads, so those segments were excluded. Compared with equally common non-associated chains, HLA-associated TCR beta chains in a later analysis were more clonally expanded and had lower generation probabilities. A further reported finding was that TCR beta sequences accurately predicted the HLA-A and HLA-B alleles for most subjects in the first cohort. In a later analysis, most CMV-associated TCR beta chains were found to appear HLA-restricted, with HLA associations seemingly driven largely by CMV exposure. At a false discovery rate of 0.05, a later analysis linked 16,951 TCR beta sequences to specific HLA alleles. This cohort had only TCR beta chains sequenced, and the lack of alpha or paired-chain data limited which features could be detected. The authors suggested that the approach could potentially be generalized to other disease states and immunological phenotypes. Because HLA typing was unavailable for some donors at each locus, only the typed subset was used in association tests.

On this clone: The antigen it recognizes is unknown. No clone much larger than this one lies a single base away; base qualities are absent.

Library preparation used the immunoSEQ multiplex PCR assay. For the multiplex PCR, a mixture combining 60 forward primers for TCR Vbeta segments and 13 reverse primers for TCR Jbeta segments was used. A multiplex PCR assay on genomic DNA amplified the CDR3 region of rearranged TCR beta genes. The Illumina HiSeq System was used to sequence the amplified TCR beta libraries as 87-base-pair reads. The study's processing was this. Across the 700 or so repertoires, a later analysis counted 80 million or so unique TCR beta chains, 9.5 million to 12 million of which were shared by at least two donors. Raw reads were error-corrected and collapsed into unique sequences by a nearest-neighbor algorithm in which closely related sequences were merged to remove PCR and sequencing errors. Alignment of CDR3 sequences to IMGT reference sequences was used to assign V, D and J gene segments. For a sequence to be retained, a match of at least six nucleotides was required to both a V gene segment and a J gene segment. Rearrangements were called productive when the CDR3 lacked stop codons and stayed in frame with V and J; all others were non-productive. Following IMGT convention, CDR3 was defined as the stretch from the second conserved V-encoded cysteine up to the conserved J-encoded phenylalanine. The earlier analysis of 587 of the donors excluded any sequence lacking an unambiguous match to a single V gene segment. An earlier analysis of 587 of the donors called V segments functional above 56.7% productive rearrangements and segregating when the between-donor standard deviation exceeded 5%. To diagnose cytomegalovirus status from the catalog of TCR beta chain sequences, a statistical classification framework was built. In a later analysis, V and J genes were assigned by comparing TCR nucleotide sequences against IMGT/GENE-DB human TR gene sequences. A later analysis assigned CDR3 sequences and most-parsimonious VDJ recombination scenarios with the TCRdist pipeline. In a later analysis, every TCR beta chain was defined by the combination of its CDR3 amino acid sequence and its V-gene family, and reads without a unique V-gene family were dropped. To address suspected cross-contamination and a sequencing artifact, a later analysis removed several hundred highly shared, low-generation-probability nucleotide sequences. A later analysis calculated a clonal expansion index for each public chain from normalized within-repertoire ranks of inferred template counts. In a later analysis, generation probabilities were computed with a VDJ recombination model fitted to out-of-frame rearrangements, and the resulting probabilities were checked against IGoR. In a later analysis, TCR-TCR, TCR-HLA and TCR-CMV co-occurrence was scored with hypergeometric tests, and a repertoire-size bias correction was applied to TCR pairs. To estimate false discovery rates, a later analysis permuted the HLA or CMV assignments 20 times. A later analysis grouped co-occurring TCRs with DBSCAN, adding TCRdist sequence similarity when clustering within HLA-allele-positive subsets. Repertoires with fewer than 30,000 or more than 120,000 public chains, plus five repertoires with anomalous nucleotide sharing, were excluded from co-occurrence clustering. TCRdb stores this immuneACCESS table with in-frame sequences only. Part of the clones is absent; in the studies checked, under half of the shortfall reflects unresolved V genes, and no reason is known for the rest. V, J and clone size reflect that table, while D and trimming were determined from the DNA. In all, the sample holds 150,000 or so clones, and about 74% of those were seen once. In total, the top ten clones hold under 4.5% of the sample.

The cohort was made up of approximately 670 healthy bone marrow donors. At the time of sampling, all cohort members were nominally healthy, though unrecorded immune exposures were likely present. The donor was CMV seronegative and belonged to the group of 352 seronegative cohort members. A peripheral blood sample was collected from each donor, and TCR beta sequencing was performed on peripheral blood mononuclear cells. Genomic DNA extraction from the blood cell samples was performed with the Qiagen DNeasy Blood Extraction Kit. CDR3 length: 17 amino acids, cysteine to phenylalanine. The DNA shown is the 51-base CDR3, in frame from base 1. V loses 8 bases, J loses 0 bases, and the germline ends lie 19 bases apart. CDR1 MDHEN and CDR2 SYDVKM were looked up in the germline V gene.

The V and J segments used are TRBV28 and TRBJ1-4, with the D segment identity uncertain. The sample comprised PBMCs. This sequence was found in a woman in her thirties or forties in good health and CMV-seronegative. In nucleotide form, the sequence is TGTGCCAGCCACCTATCCTACTCCTCTGCAACTAATGAAAAACTGTTTTTT. It encodes CASHLSYSSATNEKLFF.